This TCR beta chain derives from a study of blood T cell repertoires in COVID-19. Across the study: Samples came from the United States, Italy and Spain, spanning acute and convalescent COVID-19. PBMCs, B-cell-depleted T cells, or T cells provided the cDNA or gDNA that made up the material.

Seattle's cohort entered during active infection and was followed longitudinally. This clone was detected a few times. Method: immunoSEQ multiplex PCR; TCRdb's copy keeps in-frame clones and lacks some. The sample has approximately 140,000 clones; about 88% are singletons. The CDR3 sequence is 13 residues long. Germline V gives CDR1 GTSNPN, CDR2 SVGIG (reference sequence). V dropped 3 bases and J dropped 0 bases, with 6 bases sitting between them. This sequence originates from a human donor with COVID-19, enrolled during active disease. The donor label of this sample is uncertain. The specimen was peripheral blood. The V gene is TRBV30, the J gene TRBJ1-3; unclear D gene. CDR3 region: CAWRLHSGNTIYF. Here the CDR3 DNA reads TGTGCCTGGAGACTGCACTCTGGAAACACCATATATTTT.